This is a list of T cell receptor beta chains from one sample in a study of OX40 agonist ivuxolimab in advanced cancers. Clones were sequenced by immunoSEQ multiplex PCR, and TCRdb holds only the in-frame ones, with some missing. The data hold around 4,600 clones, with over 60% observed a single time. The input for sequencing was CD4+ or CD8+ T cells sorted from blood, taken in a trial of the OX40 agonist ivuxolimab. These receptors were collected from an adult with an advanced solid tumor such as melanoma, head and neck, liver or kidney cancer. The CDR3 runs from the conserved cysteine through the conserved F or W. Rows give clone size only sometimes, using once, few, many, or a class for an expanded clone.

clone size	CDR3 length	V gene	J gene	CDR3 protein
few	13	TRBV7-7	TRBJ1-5	CASSLGGAQPQHF
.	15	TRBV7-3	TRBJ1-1	CASSFTGGRMAEAFF
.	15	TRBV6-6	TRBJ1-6	CASSPRGSRISPLHF
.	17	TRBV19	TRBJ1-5	CASSYDLGDYSNQPQHF
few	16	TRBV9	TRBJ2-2	CASSVGGQIRTGELFF
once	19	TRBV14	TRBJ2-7	CASSQDTAGGEFYSYEQYF
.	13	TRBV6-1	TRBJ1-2	CASSGTGNYGYTF
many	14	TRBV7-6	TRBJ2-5	CASSPGTTEETQYF
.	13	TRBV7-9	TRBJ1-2	CASRIDPNYGYTF
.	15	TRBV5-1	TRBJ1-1	CASSLNPWTQSEAFF
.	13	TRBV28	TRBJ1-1	CASSSRQGTEAFF
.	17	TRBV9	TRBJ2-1	CASSVGASGGSYNEQFF
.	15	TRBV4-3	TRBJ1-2	CASSPRQGIRYGYTF
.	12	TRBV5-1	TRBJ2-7	CASSFKRDEQYF
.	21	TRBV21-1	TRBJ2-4	CPSSNGGGLAGVWTTKNIQYF
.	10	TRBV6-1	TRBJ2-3	CASSERRGYF
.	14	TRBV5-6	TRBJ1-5	CASSDGTTDQPQHF
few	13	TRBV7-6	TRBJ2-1	CASSLGKAGGEFF
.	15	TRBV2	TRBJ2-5	CASSEGGGAWKTQYF
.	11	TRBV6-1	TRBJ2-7	CASGISYEQYF
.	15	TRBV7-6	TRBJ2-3	CASSSTSGAVDTQYF
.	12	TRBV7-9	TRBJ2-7	CASSSSGTLEYF
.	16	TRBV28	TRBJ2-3	CASSLRAGGRTDTQYF
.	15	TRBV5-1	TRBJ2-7	CASRYKDGASYEQYF
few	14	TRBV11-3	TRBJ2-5	CASSSRTGQETQYF
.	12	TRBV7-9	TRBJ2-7	CASSESSYEQYF
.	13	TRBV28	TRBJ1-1	CASSLLSNTEAFF
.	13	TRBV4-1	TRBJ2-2	CASRLLNTGELFF